The rows below give T cell receptor beta chains drawn from one sample of a study of cytomegalovirus exposure and HLA in healthy donors. Here immunoSEQ multiplex PCR was the method, and the copy in TCRdb shows in-frame clones only, minus some. The repertoire holds some 76,000 clones, with about nine tenths as singletons. Material: PBMCs. These receptors all come from a woman aged 25 to 45 in good health and CMV-seronegative. CDR3s include the opening cysteine and the closing phenylalanine or tryptophan. A D gene is named only where the DNA matches it firmly. Clone size is given for some rows only: seen once, a few or many times, or a class if the clone is expanded.

v_gene	abundance	d_gene	j_gene	CDR3nt	CDR3aa
TRBV28	-	-	TRBJ1-2	TGTGCCAGCAGTTTATGGGAACAGGTTACTGGCTACACCTTC	CASSLWEQVTGYTF
TRBV28	-	-	TRBJ2-7	TGTGCCAGCAGCCAGACTCCAACCTACGAGCAGTACTTC	CASSQTPTYEQYF
TRBV19	-	TRBD2	TRBJ2-2	TGTGCCAGTAGTATTGTTAAGGGACTAGCCGTCACCGGGGAGCTGTTTTTT	CASSIVKGLAVTGELFF
TRBV27	-	TRBD2	TRBJ2-1	TGTGCCAGCAGTGTTCGGGCTGCGACTAGCGGGACTTCCTACAATGAGCAGTTCTTC	CASSVRAATSGTSYNEQFF
TRBV6-5	few	TRBD1	TRBJ2-1	TGTGCCAGCAGTCGCCTCCAGACAGGGAATAATGAGCAGTTCTTC	CASSRLQTGNNEQFF
TRBV11-3	-	TRBD1	TRBJ2-7	TGTGCCAGCAGCTTAGATCTCGGGGCAGGGGGCTACGAGCAGTACTTC	CASSLDLGAGGYEQYF
TRBV7-9	-	-	TRBJ2-3	TGTGCCAGCAGCTCCAACACAGATACGCAGTATTTT	CASSSNTDTQYF
TRBV4-1	-	TRBD1	TRBJ1-2	TGCGCCACTAAGGGGACAGGGGGCTATGGCTACACCTTC	CATKGTGGYGYTF
TRBV28	-	TRBD1	TRBJ1-1	TGTGCCAGCAGGTACCCGCACAGGGGGCAGCGGAACACTGAAGCTTTCTTT	CASRYPHRGQRNTEAFF
TRBV18	-	TRBD2	TRBJ2-1	TGTGCCAGCTCATCGCGACTAGCGGGACAATACAATGAGCAGTTCTTC	CASSSRLAGQYNEQFF
TRBV6-5	-	TRBD1	TRBJ1-1	TGTGCCAGCAGTACGGGACAGGGCCCTTACACTGAAGCTTTCTTT	CASSTGQGPYTEAFF
TRBV18	-	-	TRBJ1-2	TGTGCCAGCTCGCGACGAGCCCCCGCGGATGGCTACACCTTC	CASSRRAPADGYTF
TRBV4-3	few	TRBD2	TRBJ2-3	TGCGCCAGCAGCCAAGATCTCGGGACTAGTTCGAGGTGGACGCAGTATTTT	CASSQDLGTSSRWTQYF
TRBV9	-	-	TRBJ2-3	TGTGCCAGCAGCGTGGTCGGGGATCCCACAGATACGCAGTATTTT	CASSVVGDPTDTQYF
TRBV5-4	few	TRBD1	TRBJ2-6	TGTGCCAGCAGCGGGAGACAGGGCGAAACGGGGGCCAACGTCCTGACTTTC	CASSGRQGETGANVLTF
TRBV29-1	few	TRBD1	TRBJ2-7	TGCAGCGGGGGGACAGGGCCCGAGCAGTACTTC	CSGGTGPEQYF
TRBV28	-	TRBD2	TRBJ2-6	TGTGCCAGCAGTTTGGGGGGGAACGGGGCCAACGTCCTGACTTTC	CASSLGGNGANVLTF
TRBV27	-	-	TRBJ2-7	TGTGCCAGCGGCCTGGGGCAGGGGACGTACGAGCAGTACTTC	CASGLGQGTYEQYF
TRBV14	-	TRBD2	TRBJ2-1	TGTGCCAGCAGCCAAGGGCTGGGCGGGAGTAGGTACAATGAGCAGTTCTTC	CASSQGLGGSRYNEQFF
TRBV29-1	-	-	TRBJ2-2	TGCAGCGTTGAAGATCGGGAAAGTTCCGGGGAGCTGTTTTTT	CSVEDRESSGELFF
TRBV29-1	-	TRBD2	TRBJ2-1	TGCAGCGTCGGGACTAGCGGGAGGAATGAGCAGTTCTTC	CSVGTSGRNEQFF
TRBV10-3	once	TRBD2	TRBJ2-1	TGTGCCTCTCAAGGGCTAGCGGGAGGTTATGAGCAGTTCTTC	CASQGLAGGYEQFF
TRBV11-2	once	-	TRBJ1-2	TGTGCCAGCAGCTTCCCTTACAGGGACGGCTACACCTTC	CASSFPYRDGYTF
TRBV11-3	once	TRBD2	TRBJ2-7	TGTGCCAGCAGCACCTTCAACCTAGCGGGAGCTCACGAGCAGTACTTC	CASSTFNLAGAHEQYF
TRBV20-1	-	TRBD2	TRBJ2-3	TGCAGTGCACTGCGGGGGGATACGCAGTATTTT	CSALRGDTQYF
TRBV19	-	-	TRBJ1-5	TGTGCCAGTAGTGGGGGAGGAGGCAGGAGGATCAATCAGCCCCAGCATTTT	CASSGGGGRRINQPQHF
TRBV10-3	once	-	TRBJ2-5	TGTGCCATCAGTGAGTCGCATTATCAGGGCCGAGAATCGCCAAAAGAGGAGACCCAGTACTTC	CAISESHYQGRESPKEETQYF
TRBV29-1	-	TRBD1	TRBJ2-1	TGCAGCGTCCTCGGGACAGACAATGAGCAGTTCTTC	CSVLGTDNEQFF
TRBV2	-	-	TRBJ2-7	TGTGCCAGCAGTCCCGAGGGATACTACGAGCAGTACTTC	CASSPEGYYEQYF
TRBV10-3	-	TRBD1	TRBJ1-1	TGTGCCATCAGTTCGGGACAGGAGAACACTGAAGCTTTCTTT	CAISSGQENTEAFF
TRBV7-9	-	TRBD1	TRBJ1-1	TGTGCCAGCAGCGACTCGGGACAGGGTGAAGCTTTCTTT	CASSDSGQGEAFF
TRBV7-9	-	TRBD2	TRBJ2-1	TGTGCCAGCAGTTACCGCCTGTTATCTAGCGGGAGTTTTGGGGATGAGCAGTTCTTC	CASSYRLLSSGSFGDEQFF
TRBV28	once	TRBD1	TRBJ1-1	TGTGCCAGCAGTTTATCCAGGGGGGCGGAGACTGAAGCTTTCTTT	CASSLSRGAETEAFF
TRBV5-1	few	-	TRBJ2-7	TGCGCCAGCAGCTTGGGAGAGCCCTACGAGCAGTACTTC	CASSLGEPYEQYF
TRBV6-6	-	TRBD1	TRBJ2-2	TGTGCCAGCAGCTCCGGGCTCTTGACAGGGACCGGGGAGCTGTTTTTT	CASSSGLLTGTGELFF
TRBV4-2	-	TRBD1	TRBJ1-2	TGTGCCAGCAGCCAAGGCAGGGGGCTTAACTATGGCTACACCTTC	CASSQGRGLNYGYTF
TRBV5-6	-	-	TRBJ2-2	TGTGCCAGCAGCTTGGTCAGCATGACTTATACCGGGGAGCTGTTTTTT	CASSLVSMTYTGELFF
TRBV7-2	-	TRBD2	TRBJ2-1	TGTGCCAGCAGCTTGTCCCCGGGACTAGCGGGCCCTAATGAGCAGTTCTTC	CASSLSPGLAGPNEQFF
TRBV27	-	TRBD2	TRBJ2-2	TGTGCCAGCAGTTCCTCAAGGACTAGCGGGAGAGCCGGGGAGCTGTTTTTT	CASSSSRTSGRAGELFF
TRBV14	-	-	TRBJ2-2	TGTGCCAGCCGCTTTCGCGGTAACACCGGGGAGCTGTTTTTT	CASRFRGNTGELFF
TRBV5-5	-	-	TRBJ2-3	TGTGCCAGCAGCTTGGTAATCGGGTCCGTGCCCCCCACAGATACGCAGTATTTT	CASSLVIGSVPPTDTQYF
TRBV27	-	TRBD2	TRBJ2-2	TGTGCCAGCAGTCCCGGACTAGCGGTTGGCACCGGGGAGCTGTTTTTT	CASSPGLAVGTGELFF
TRBV7-2	once	-	TRBJ2-1	TGTGCCAGCAGCTTATTGTCTAGCAACAATGAGCAGTTCTTC	CASSLLSSNNEQFF
TRBV7-3	-	-	TRBJ2-1	TGTGCCAGCAGCCCAGGCGGGACTCGTTCCAATGAGCAGTTCTTC	CASSPGGTRSNEQFF
TRBV28	-	TRBD2	TRBJ2-7	TGTGCCAGCAGTTCCCTTAGCGGGGGGCCTACCTACGAGCAGTACTTC	CASSSLSGGPTYEQYF
TRBV6-1	-	-	TRBJ2-5	TGTGCCAGCAGTGACGGTAGGGGAATCCAAGAGACCCAGTACTTC	CASSDGRGIQETQYF
TRBV5-1	-	TRBD1	TRBJ1-1	TGCGCCAGCCGTCTTACAGGGGAGACTGAAGCTTTCTTT	CASRLTGETEAFF
TRBV7-8	once	-	TRBJ2-7	TGTGCCAGCAGCTTAGTGGGGGGAGCCTACGAGCAGTACTTC	CASSLVGGAYEQYF